The rows below give T cell receptor beta chains drawn from one sample of a study of shared clonotypes between healthy human individuals. Clones were sequenced by immunoSEQ multiplex PCR, and TCRdb holds only the in-frame ones, with some missing. The sample shows 180,000 or so clones, 90% to 95% of them seen only once. The source material was naive CD4+ T cells sorted from blood. The receptors originated from a woman aged 30 to 39 in good health. Each CDR3 is given with its conserved first and last residue. Fields, in order: J gene, clone size, V gene, D gene, CDR3 DNA, CDR3 protein. The D gene is left open where the match is weak. Expanded clones are given a class, and other clones once, few, many or no size at all.

>TRBJ2-7|NA|TRBV28|NA
TGTGCCAGCAGTCTACAGGGCCACGAGCAGTACTTC
CASSLQGHEQYF
>TRBJ2-1|NA|TRBV5-1|TRBD2
TGCGCCAGCAAAGTCCCGGGACTAGCGGGTATAAATGAGCAGTTCTTC
CASKVPGLAGINEQFF
>TRBJ2-3|NA|TRBV7-9|NA
TGTGCCAGCAGCTTAGCTATAGCGTATAGCACAGATACGCAGTATTTT
CASSLAIAYSTDTQYF
>TRBJ1-1|NA|TRBV15|NA
TGTGCCACCAGCAGAGATCCCATGGCCGCTCTTGAAGCTTTCTTT
CATSRDPMAALEAFF
>TRBJ2-7|NA|TRBV7-9|NA
TGTGCCAGCAGCTTAGACGGGAGCGCCTACGAGCAGTACTTC
CASSLDGSAYEQYF
>TRBJ1-4|NA|TRBV19|TRBD1
TGTGCCAGTAGTACTGGGGACAGGGACTCTAATGAAAAACTGTTTTTT
CASSTGDRDSNEKLFF
>TRBJ2-1|NA|TRBV28|TRBD1
TGTGCCAGCAGAACCGGGACAGGGGGCAATGAGCAGTTCTTC
CASRTGTGGNEQFF
>TRBJ2-7|NA|TRBV5-1|NA
TGCGCCAGCAGCGAGAGGGGTAGTATGAACGAGCAGTACTTC
CASSERGSMNEQYF
>TRBJ1-1|NA|TRBV27|NA
TGTGCCAGCAGTTTACTGGGTTCCACTGAAGCTTTCTTT
CASSLLGSTEAFF
>TRBJ2-1|once|TRBV9|TRBD2
TGTGCCAGCAGCTTCCGACTAGCGGGAACGGATGAGCAGTTCTTC
CASSFRLAGTDEQFF
>TRBJ2-3|NA|TRBV19|NA
TGTGCCAGTAGAGCGAGCTTCGTTGTAGATACGCAGTATTTT
CASRASFVVDTQYF
>TRBJ1-2|NA|TRBV19|NA
TGTGCCAGTTCTCAAGCCGGCTTAGGCTACACCTTC
CASSQAGLGYTF
>TRBJ1-4|NA|TRBV5-1|NA
TGCGCCAGCAGCTTGTCCCCGGCAGCGGGCCCAACTAATGAAAAACTGTTTTTT
CASSLSPAAGPTNEKLFF
>TRBJ2-7|NA|TRBV5-1|TRBD2
TGCGCCAGCAGCTGGACTAGCGCGAGCTCCTACGAGCAGTACTTC
CASSWTSASSYEQYF
>TRBJ1-5|NA|TRBV27|TRBD1
TGTGCCAGCAGTGTGGGGTGGACAGGCCCCAATCAGCCCCAGCATTTT
CASSVGWTGPNQPQHF
>TRBJ1-2|NA|TRBV28|NA
TGTGCCAGCGGTCCGGGACACACGCCGCCGGAAGGCTACACCTTC
CASGPGHTPPEGYTF
>TRBJ2-1|NA|TRBV5-1|NA
TGCGCCAGCAGCTTGGAGACTACCCCCTCCTACAATGAGCAGTTCTTC
CASSLETTPSYNEQFF
>TRBJ1-4|NA|TRBV30|NA
TGTGCCTGGAGTTCAGGGTGGGCTGAAAAACTGTTTTTT
CAWSSGWAEKLFF
>TRBJ1-4|once|TRBV15|NA
TGTGCCACCAGCAGAGATCAGTTGTTTCGCCAGAATGAAAAACTGTTTTTT
CATSRDQLFRQNEKLFF
>TRBJ1-4|once|TRBV9|NA
TGTGCCAGCAGTCCAGGACAGACCGCTAATGAAAAACTGTTTTTT
CASSPGQTANEKLFF
>TRBJ2-7|NA|TRBV28|NA
TGTGCCAGCAGCAAACCCGAAGTTTACGAGCAGTACTTC
CASSKPEVYEQYF
>TRBJ2-3|NA|TRBV4-1|TRBD2
TGCGCCAGCAGCCCTACACAGCACGGGAGGGCGACAGATACGCAGTATTTT
CASSPTQHGRATDTQYF
>TRBJ2-7|NA|TRBV28|TRBD1
TGTGCCAGCAGTTTGGGGGGACAGGGGGCTAACGAGCAGTACTTC
CASSLGGQGANEQYF
>TRBJ2-6|once|TRBV5-6|NA
TGTGCCAGCAGCTTTACAGGGACTGGGGCCAACGTCCTGACTTTC
CASSFTGTGANVLTF
>TRBJ1-2|NA|TRBV5-4|NA
TGTGCCAGCAGCTTGGACCACAATGGCTACACCTTC
CASSLDHNGYTF
>TRBJ2-2|NA|TRBV5-1|TRBD2
TGCGCCAGCAGCTTGGCCAGTACTAGCGGGAGTGGGGGCACCGGGGAGCTGTTTTTT
CASSLASTSGSGGTGELFF
>TRBJ2-7|few|TRBV7-9|NA
TGTGCCAGCAGCATGGATCAGTGGGGCGAGCAGTACTTC
CASSMDQWGEQYF
>TRBJ1-1|once|TRBV6-1|NA
TGTGCCAGCAGTCATGGACAGATGAACACTGAAGCTTTCTTT
CASSHGQMNTEAFF